This T cell receptor beta chain was captured by sequencing in a study of T cell responses to AZD1222 COVID-19 vaccine. Clones were sequenced by immunoSEQ multiplex PCR, and TCRdb holds only the in-frame ones, with some missing. The sample includes 180,000 or so clones, roughly 92% of them seen just once. A note on this clone: Antigen unknown.

Between the trimmed V and J ends, which lost 0 bases and 8 bases, there was a span of 6 bases. CDR3 length: 13 amino acids. Whole-study results and caveats: Compared with day 0, the breadth and depth of the Spike-specific TCR repertoire rose significantly after two doses of AZD1222. Donors were largely white British and mainly female; clonal diversity was possibly underestimated. Reportedly, nearly half of unique spike TCRs recognized epitopes outside B.1.351/B.1.1.7 mutations. The peak T cell response came first, and repertoires were sampled only after it.

V usage is TRBV5-3 and J usage is TRBJ1-6; D gene unclear. TRBV5-3 is placed among ORFs of uncertain function. The sequence was obtained from an adult in good health. This specimen was peripheral blood, taken on day 0 of AZD1222 vaccination. As DNA, the CDR3 is TGTGCCAGAAGCTTGGTTCGGGATTCACCCCTCCACTTT. This codes for CARSLVRDSPLHF.